A selection of T cell receptor beta chains follows, all from one sample in a study of OX40 agonist ivuxolimab in advanced cancers. The table came from immunoSEQ multiplex PCR; TCRdb's copy has only in-frame clones and leaves some out. The table has some 58,000 clones, 91% seen once. The sequenced sample was CD4+ or CD8+ T cells sorted from blood, obtained in a trial of the OX40 agonist ivuxolimab. These receptors were collected from an adult with an advanced solid tumor such as melanoma, head and neck, liver or kidney cancer. Each CDR3 is given with its conserved first and last residue. D genes are given only for firm matches. Expanded clones are given a class, and other clones once, few, many or no size at all.

size: NA; J: TRBJ2-2; length: 13; V: TRBV27; D: NA; CDR3: CASSRFITGELFF; DNA: TGTGCCAGCAGTCGGTTTATCACCGGGGAGCTGTTTTTT
size: NA; J: TRBJ2-5; length: 15; V: TRBV10-3; D: TRBD1; CDR3: CAISDLYRGRETQYF; DNA: TGTGCCATCAGTGACCTCTACAGGGGGCGGGAGACCCAGTACTTC
size: NA; J: TRBJ2-7; length: 16; V: TRBV11-2; D: TRBD2; CDR3: CASSLLSGGPGDEQYF; DNA: TGTGCCAGCAGCCTCCTCAGCGGGGGGCCTGGAGACGAGCAGTACTTC
size: NA; J: TRBJ2-1; length: 15; V: TRBV7-3; D: TRBD1; CDR3: CASSSGQGRYNEQFF; DNA: TGTGCCAGCAGCTCCGGACAGGGAAGATACAATGAGCAGTTCTTC
size: NA; J: TRBJ2-7; length: 15; V: TRBV6-5; D: NA; CDR3: CASSKIGQQNHEQYF; DNA: TGTGCCAGCAGTAAAATAGGACAGCAGAACCACGAGCAGTACTTC
size: NA; J: TRBJ1-1; length: 18; V: TRBV4-3; D: TRBD1; CDR3: CASSQDSGTGGFGAEAFF; DNA: TGCGCCAGCAGCCAAGATTCCGGGACAGGGGGGTTTGGCGCTGAAGCTTTCTTT
size: few; J: TRBJ1-2; length: 11; V: TRBV2; D: NA; CDR3: CASSGPGGYTF; DNA: TGTGCCAGCAGTGGGCCGGGGGGCTACACCTTC
size: NA; J: TRBJ2-2; length: 18; V: TRBV18; D: NA; CDR3: CASSPPRYPGMRTGELFF; DNA: TGTGCCAGCTCACCGCCGCGCTATCCAGGGATGAGAACCGGGGAGCTGTTTTTT
size: NA; J: TRBJ2-7; length: 15; V: TRBV6-6; D: NA; CDR3: CASSYSSQGGYEQYF; DNA: TGTGCCAGCAGTTACTCGTCGCAGGGGGGCTACGAGCAGTACTTC
size: NA; J: TRBJ1-2; length: 14; V: TRBV6-5; D: NA; CDR3: CASSPNSPNYGYTF; DNA: TGTGCCAGCAGTCCAAACAGTCCTAACTATGGCTACACCTTC
size: NA; J: TRBJ2-1; length: 11; V: TRBV20-1; D: NA; CDR3: CSVGLTGGQFF; DNA: TGCAGTGTGGGGCTCACCGGGGGGCAGTTCTTC
size: NA; J: TRBJ2-1; length: 15; V: TRBV27; D: TRBD2; CDR3: CASSSRTSGLNEQFF; DNA: TGTGCCAGCAGTTCTCGAACTAGCGGACTCAATGAGCAGTTCTTC
size: NA; J: TRBJ2-7; length: 18; V: TRBV14; D: TRBD2; CDR3: CASSQDRLAGGPFHEQYF; DNA: TGTGCCAGCAGCCAAGATCGGCTAGCGGGAGGGCCGTTCCACGAGCAGTACTTC
size: NA; J: TRBJ2-1; length: 14; V: TRBV27; D: NA; CDR3: CASSLLTRGNEQFF; DNA: TGTGCCAGCAGTTTATTGACCAGGGGAAATGAGCAGTTCTTC
size: NA; J: TRBJ1-1; length: 13; V: TRBV7-9; D: NA; CDR3: CASSFPVNTEAFF; DNA: TGTGCCAGCAGCTTCCCAGTGAACACTGAAGCTTTCTTT
size: NA; J: TRBJ2-2; length: 15; V: TRBV7-6; D: NA; CDR3: CASSLAPWVGGELFF; DNA: TGTGCCAGCAGCTTAGCGCCCTGGGTTGGCGGGGAGCTGTTTTTT
size: once; J: TRBJ1-2; length: 15; V: TRBV7-2; D: NA; CDR3: CASSMQGLTPYGYTF; DNA: TGTGCCAGCAGCATGCAGGGTCTCACACCCTATGGCTACACCTTC
size: NA; J: TRBJ2-1; length: 14; V: TRBV2; D: TRBD2; CDR3: CASSVSGSNNEQFF; DNA: TGTGCCAGCAGCGTGAGCGGGAGTAACAATGAGCAGTTCTTC
size: NA; J: TRBJ2-1; length: 14; V: TRBV5-1; D: NA; CDR3: CASSWAVSYNEQFF; DNA: TGCGCCAGCAGCTGGGCGGTCTCCTACAATGAGCAGTTCTTC
size: NA; J: TRBJ2-7; length: 14; V: TRBV7-2; D: TRBD2; CDR3: CASSFSLGGGEQYF; DNA: TGTGCCAGCAGCTTTTCTCTCGGCGGGGGCGAGCAGTACTTC
size: NA; J: TRBJ1-5; length: 14; V: TRBV10-3; D: NA; CDR3: CAISESGTERPQHF; DNA: TGTGCCATCAGTGAGTCAGGGACCGAACGGCCCCAGCATTTT
size: NA; J: TRBJ2-5; length: 14; V: TRBV19; D: TRBD1; CDR3: CASSSDRGGETQYF; DNA: TGTGCCAGTAGTAGCGACAGGGGAGGAGAGACCCAGTACTTC
size: NA; J: TRBJ2-7; length: 13; V: TRBV9; D: NA; CDR3: CASSVEQGYEQYF; DNA: TGTGCCAGCAGCGTAGAACAGGGCTACGAGCAGTACTTC
size: once; J: TRBJ1-4; length: 14; V: TRBV19; D: TRBD1; CDR3: CASSLRDSNEKLFF; DNA: TGTGCCAGTAGTTTACGGGACAGTAATGAAAAACTGTTTTTT
size: NA; J: TRBJ1-2; length: 17; V: TRBV28; D: TRBD1; CDR3: CASSSGQGVATNYGYTF; DNA: TGTGCCAGCAGTTCGGGACAGGGGGTGGCCACTAACTATGGCTACACCTTC
size: NA; J: TRBJ2-1; length: 13; V: TRBV18; D: NA; CDR3: CASSPLNRDEQFF; DNA: TGTGCCAGCTCACCTTTAAACCGGGATGAGCAGTTCTTC
size: NA; J: TRBJ2-7; length: 16; V: TRBV7-9; D: TRBD1; CDR3: CASSTPTGARYYEQYF; DNA: TGTGCCAGCAGCACCCCGACAGGGGCACGATATTACGAGCAGTACTTC
size: NA; J: TRBJ2-7; length: 14; V: TRBV9; D: NA; CDR3: CASSVGVGGGEQYF; DNA: TGTGCCAGCAGCGTAGGCGTTGGGGGCGGTGAGCAGTACTTC